This TCR beta chain derives from a study of early T cells in non-severe SARS-CoV-2 infection. The CDR3 is 14 amino acids. Germline CDR1 is MNHNS and CDR2 is SASEGT. Individual cDNA molecules received unique molecular identifiers during library preparation. TCRdb reprocessed the 5' RACE reads with MiXCR, giving one entry per CDR3 protein. The sample contains 85,000 to 90,000 distinct CDR3 sequences, about 15% of which appear only once. For this clonotype: The junction departs from germline at one end; a sequencing error may be responsible.

The sequenced sample consisted of whole blood. V and J are TRBV6-1 and TRBJ1-1, with D perhaps matching TRBD1 (6 bases). The sequence was collected from an adult who was a healthcare worker with PCR-confirmed SARS-CoV-2 infection or an uninfected control (not recorded which). As DNA, the CDR3 is TGTGCCAGCAGTCCCACCGGGACACTCACTGAAGTTTTCTTT. Its protein product is CASSPTGTLTEVFF.